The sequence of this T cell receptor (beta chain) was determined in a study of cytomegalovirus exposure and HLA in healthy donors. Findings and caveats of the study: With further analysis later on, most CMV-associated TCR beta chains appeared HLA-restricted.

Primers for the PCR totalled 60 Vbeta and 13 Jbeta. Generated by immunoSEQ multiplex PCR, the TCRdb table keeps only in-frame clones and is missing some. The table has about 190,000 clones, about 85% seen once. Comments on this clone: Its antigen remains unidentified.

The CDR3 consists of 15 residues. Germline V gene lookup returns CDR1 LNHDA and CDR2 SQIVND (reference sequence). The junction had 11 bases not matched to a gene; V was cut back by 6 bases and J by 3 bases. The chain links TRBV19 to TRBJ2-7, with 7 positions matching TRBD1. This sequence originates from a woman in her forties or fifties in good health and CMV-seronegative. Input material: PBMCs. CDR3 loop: CASSLSGGQIYEQYF. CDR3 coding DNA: TGTGCCAGTAGCCTTTCTGGGGGACAGATCTACGAGCAGTACTTC.